Below, one TCR beta chain is given with its context. Only a few counts were recorded for this clone. This receptor's antigen is unknown. No clone much larger than this one lies a single base away; base qualities are absent. The cohort was made up of approximately 670 healthy bone marrow donors. All cohort members were sampled while nominally healthy, although unrecorded immune exposures were likely present. The donor tested CMV seronegative, placing the donor among the approximately 360 seronegative members of the cohort. A peripheral blood sample was collected from each donor, and TCR beta sequencing was performed on peripheral blood mononuclear cells. The Qiagen DNeasy Blood Extraction Kit was used to extract genomic DNA from the blood cell samples. The library relied on the immunoSEQ multiplex PCR assay. For the multiplex PCR, a mixture combining 60 forward primers for TCR Vbeta segments and 13 reverse primers for TCR Jbeta segments was used. The CDR3 region of rearranged TCR beta genes was amplified from genomic DNA by a multiplex PCR assay. Amplified TCR beta libraries were sequenced as 87-base-pair reads on the Illumina HiSeq System. On the authors' methods: In a later analysis, tens of millions of unique TCR beta chains were counted across the 500 to 850 repertoires, and roughly 11 million of these chains were shared by at least two donors. Raw reads were error-corrected and collapsed into unique sequences by a nearest-neighbor algorithm in which closely related sequences were merged to remove PCR and sequencing errors. V, D and J gene segments were assigned by aligning CDR3 sequences to IMGT reference sequences. For a sequence to be retained, a match of at least six nucleotides was required to both a V gene segment and a J gene segment. A rearrangement counted as productive if the CDR3 had no stop codons and remained in frame with V and J, and every other rearrangement counted as non-productive. CDR3 was defined by IMGT convention, running from the second conserved V-encoded cysteine to the conserved J-encoded phenylalanine. In an earlier analysis of around 600 of the donors, sequences lacking an unambiguous match to a single V gene segment were excluded. In an earlier analysis of 587 of the donors, V segments were called functional above 56.7% productive rearrangements and were called segregating when the between-donor standard deviation exceeded 5%. A statistical classification framework was built to diagnose cytomegalovirus status from the catalog of TCR beta chain sequences. In a later analysis, TCR nucleotide sequences were compared against IMGT/GENE-DB human TR gene sequences so that V and J genes could be assigned. A later analysis assigned CDR3 sequences and most-parsimonious VDJ recombination scenarios with the TCRdist pipeline. A later analysis defined each TCR beta chain by its CDR3 amino acid sequence plus V-gene family, and excluded reads lacking a unique V-gene family. To address suspected cross-contamination and a sequencing artifact, a later analysis removed 450 to 700 highly shared, low-generation-probability nucleotide sequences. A later analysis calculated a clonal expansion index for each public chain from normalized within-repertoire ranks of inferred template counts. A later analysis computed generation probabilities with a VDJ recombination model fitted to out-of-frame rearrangements, and checked the results against IGoR. In a later analysis, TCR-TCR, TCR-HLA and TCR-CMV co-occurrence was scored with hypergeometric tests, and a repertoire-size bias correction was applied to TCR pairs. To estimate false discovery rates, a later analysis permuted the HLA or CMV assignments 20 times. A later analysis grouped co-occurring TCRs with DBSCAN, adding TCRdist sequence similarity when clustering within HLA-allele-positive subsets. Repertoires with fewer than 30,000 or more than 120,000 public chains were left out of co-occurrence clustering, as were about 5 repertoires with anomalous nucleotide sharing. TCRdb limited this immuneACCESS table to in-frame rearrangements with V and J called. A share of clones is missing; checked studies link under half to unresolved V genes, and the rest is unexplained. The DNA was the basis for D and trimming; V, J and clone size are from that table. This sample comprises 110,000 or so clones, 83% of them detected only once. Together, the top ten hold approximately 6.1% of the sample.

The record originates from a study of cytomegalovirus exposure and HLA in healthy donors listed by TCRdb under 2017. With respect to the entire study: In an earlier analysis of under 600 of the donors, about 270 Gb of sequence data and 117 million unique TCR beta sequences from about 180 million T cells were reported. Alongside the repertoire data, information on donor age, sex, ethnicity and CMV serostatus was compiled. Class I and class II HLA loci were covered by the typing at four-digit resolution. The study was designed to test whether signatures of past pathogen exposure could be identified by cataloging public T cell receptors. All discovery cohort repertoires had been generated using a single sequencing platform. On average, approximately 250,000 unique TCR beta nucleotide sequences were sequenced per donor among 350 to 400 genotyped donors of the cohort, with around 19% of those sequences being non-productive. About 280 gigabases of sequencing data and around 88 million unique TCR sequences made up an early release that covered roughly 670 HLA-typed donors. Five DR-DQ haplotypes were treated as single units for association and clustering because of strong linkage in the cohort. A later genetic analysis used genome-wide SNP genotypes for about 55% of the 666 donors, treating that subset as a discovery cohort. Of the approximately 400 genotyped donors, 70% to 90% were placed in the genetic ancestry cluster associated with self-reported Caucasian donors. The study combined high-throughput TCR immunosequencing, statistical association of individual TCRs with disease status, and machine learning to predict cytomegalovirus infection status. Typing coverage varied by locus: roughly 629-630 donors for A, B, C, DRB1 and DQB1; more than 500 for DQA1; approximately 610 for DPA1; fewer than 480 for DPB1. To decide whether each TCR beta V gene segment behaved as functional or pseudogenic, an earlier analysis of approximately 590 of the donors relied on high-throughput TCR beta sequencing. A later analysis re-examined previously published TCR beta repertoires from 600 to 700 donors and added high-resolution HLA genotyping to investigate patterns of TCR occurrence. The T cell repertoires of about 700 subjects were profiled by immunosequencing and related to cytomegalovirus serostatus. Along with the roughly 710-subject first cohort, a separate validation cohort of roughly 110 different subjects was used. Rather than using new phenotypic data, the later analysis identified candidate immune exposures from TCR beta sequences and from how often those sequences occurred across donors. What the study reported, not specific to this receptor: A later analysis found that TCR association rates varied across HLA loci, with DRB1 alleles showing the most associated TCRs and HLA-C alleles the fewest. The only immune exposure information available for the cohort was CMV serostatus. Broadly in line with IMGT annotations, most TCR beta V segments showed up in productive rearrangements about 87% or about 30% of the time in an earlier analysis of around 600 of the donors. Because some donors lacked HLA typing at each locus, the association tests relied only on the typed subset. The classifier was reported to diagnose cytomegalovirus status with high specificity and sensitivity in both the original cohort and the validation cohort. The presence/absence analyses assumed that sequencing depth was roughly uniform across donors, and that assumption may not be true. Compared with equally common non-associated chains, HLA-associated TCR beta chains in a later analysis were more clonally expanded and had lower generation probabilities. Most TCR sequences were observed very rarely across donors, whereas some public TCRs were present in many individuals. A cluster of highly shared sequence variants was judged likely to be a technical artifact of the sequencing pipeline. Only TCR beta chains were sequenced in this cohort, and the absence of alpha or paired-chain data limited detectable features. A later analysis reported that several top co-occurrence clusters appeared linked to parvovirus B19, influenza, CMV and Epstein-Barr virus. When HLA alleles, especially DR and DQ, strongly co-occurred, attributing TCR associations to individual alleles was difficult. A later genetic analysis associated a missense DCLRE1C variant with V-gene and J-gene trimming of TCR beta chains, and an independent cohort replicated the association. The study listed approximately 150 TCR beta chains as associated with cytomegalovirus. Because the 87-base-pair reads could not distinguish some IMGT-functional V segments, including TRBV6-2 and TRBV6-3, those segments were excluded. Most CMV-associated TCR beta chains appeared to be HLA-restricted in a later analysis, and the HLA associations seemed to be driven largely by CMV exposure. Correlated functional status among segregating V segments might reflect linkage disequilibrium, but an unknown experimental factor could not be ruled out. In a later genetic analysis, fewer N-insertions in productive TCRs were reported among donors in an Asian-associated ancestry cluster than the roughly 700-donor mean. At a false discovery rate of 0.05, a later analysis linked 16,000 or so TCR beta sequences to specific HLA alleles. A further reported finding was that TCR beta sequences accurately predicted the HLA-A and HLA-B alleles for most subjects in the first cohort. In vitro tests confirmed that a few of the cytomegalovirus-associated TCR beta chains recognize cytomegalovirus antigens. Because counts were too low, 15 to 20 rarely observed V segments, including chromosome 9 orphons, were excluded from the earlier analysis of fewer than 650 of the donors. According to the authors, the approach could potentially be generalized to other disease states and immunological phenotypes.

CDR1 and CDR2, looked up from the germline V gene, are LGHNA and YNFKEQ. Counted from cysteine to phenylalanine, this CDR3 has 13 amino acids. Only CDR3 DNA remains: 39 bases, in frame from the first base. Trimming takes 0 bases from V and 10 bases from J, and the germline ends sit 11 bases apart. The V and J segments used are TRBV4-2 and TRBJ2-3; tentative D gene TRBD1, with 6 bases matching. Sequencing used PBMCs. The sequence came from a man aged 18 to 30 in good health and CMV-seronegative. The CDR3 loop reads CASSQEGHLAQYF. The bases read TGTGCCAGCAGCCAAGAGGGACACCTAGCGCAGTATTTT.